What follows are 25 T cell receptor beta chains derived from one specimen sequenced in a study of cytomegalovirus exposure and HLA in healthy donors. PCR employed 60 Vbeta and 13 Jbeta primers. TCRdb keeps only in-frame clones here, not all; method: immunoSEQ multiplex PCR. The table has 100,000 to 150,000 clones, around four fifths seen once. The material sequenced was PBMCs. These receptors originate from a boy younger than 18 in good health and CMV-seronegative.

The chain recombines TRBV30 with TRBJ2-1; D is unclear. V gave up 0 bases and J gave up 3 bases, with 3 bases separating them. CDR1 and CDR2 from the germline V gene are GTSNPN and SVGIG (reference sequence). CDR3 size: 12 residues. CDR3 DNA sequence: TGTGCCTGGAGTGTCAGCTACAATGAGCAGTTCTTC. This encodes CAWSVSYNEQFF.

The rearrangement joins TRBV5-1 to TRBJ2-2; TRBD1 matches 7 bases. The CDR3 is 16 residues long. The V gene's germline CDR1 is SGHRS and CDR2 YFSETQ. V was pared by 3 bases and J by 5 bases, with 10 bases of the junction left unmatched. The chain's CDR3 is CASSWPDRVATGELFF. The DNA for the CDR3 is TGCGCCAGCAGCTGGCCTGACAGGGTGGCAACCGGGGAGCTGTTTTTT.

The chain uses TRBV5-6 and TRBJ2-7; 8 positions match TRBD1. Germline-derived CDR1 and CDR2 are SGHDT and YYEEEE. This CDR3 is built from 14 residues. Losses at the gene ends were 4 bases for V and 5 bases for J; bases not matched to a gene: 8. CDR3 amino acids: CASSNRGRGHEQYF. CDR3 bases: TGTGCCAGCAGCAATCGGGGCAGGGGGCACGAGCAGTACTTC.

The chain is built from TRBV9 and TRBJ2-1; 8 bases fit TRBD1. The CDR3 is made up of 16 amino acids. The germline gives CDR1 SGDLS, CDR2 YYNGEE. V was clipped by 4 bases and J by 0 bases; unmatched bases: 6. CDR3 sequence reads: CASSPRTGSSYNEQFF. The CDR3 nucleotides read TGTGCCAGCAGCCCCCGGACAGGGAGCTCCTACAATGAGCAGTTCTTC.

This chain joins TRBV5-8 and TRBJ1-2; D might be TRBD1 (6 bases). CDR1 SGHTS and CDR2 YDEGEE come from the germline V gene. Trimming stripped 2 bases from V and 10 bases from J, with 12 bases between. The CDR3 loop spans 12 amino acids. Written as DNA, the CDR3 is TGTGCCAGCAGCTTTACAGGGTCGGACTACACCTTC. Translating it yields CASSFTGSDYTF.

CDR3 region: CASTAHLGAGLSTDTQYF. DNA for the CDR3: TGTGCCAGCACGGCACATCTCGGTGCGGGGTTAAGCACAGATACGCAGTATTTT. V gene TRBV25-1 combines with J gene TRBJ2-3; a weak D match, TRBD2 (6 bases). The CDR3 is 18 residues long. V was trimmed by 7 bases and J by 0 bases, leaving 23 bases between them. Germline CDR1 reads MGHDK; CDR2 reads SYGVNS.

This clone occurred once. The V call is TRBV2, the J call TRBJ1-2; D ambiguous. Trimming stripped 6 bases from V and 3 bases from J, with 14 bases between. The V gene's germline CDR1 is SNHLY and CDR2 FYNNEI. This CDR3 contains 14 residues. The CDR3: CASRADGSYYGYTF. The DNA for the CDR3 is TGTGCCAGCAGAGCTGACGGGAGCTACTATGGCTACACCTTC. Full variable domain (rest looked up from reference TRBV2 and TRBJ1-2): EPEVTQTPSHQVTQMGQEVILRCVPISNHLYFYWYRQILGQKVEFLVSFYNNEISEKSEIFDDQFSVERPDGSNFTLKIRSTKLEDSAMYFCASRADGSYYGYTFGSGTRLTVV.

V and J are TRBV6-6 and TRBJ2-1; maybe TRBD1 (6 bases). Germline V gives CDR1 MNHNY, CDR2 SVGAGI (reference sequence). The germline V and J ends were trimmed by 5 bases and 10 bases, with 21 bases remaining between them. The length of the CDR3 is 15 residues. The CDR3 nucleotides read TGTGCCAGCAGTAGAGGGGGAGAAGGGTCGAAGGAGCAGTTCTTC. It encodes CASSRGGEGSKEQFF.

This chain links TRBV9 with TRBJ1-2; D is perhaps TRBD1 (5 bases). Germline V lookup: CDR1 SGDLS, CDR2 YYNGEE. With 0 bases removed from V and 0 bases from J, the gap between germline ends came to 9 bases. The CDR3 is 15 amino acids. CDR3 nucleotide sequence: TGTGCCAGCAGCGTAGGGACAAGACCTAACTATGGCTACACCTTC. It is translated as CASSVGTRPNYGYTF.

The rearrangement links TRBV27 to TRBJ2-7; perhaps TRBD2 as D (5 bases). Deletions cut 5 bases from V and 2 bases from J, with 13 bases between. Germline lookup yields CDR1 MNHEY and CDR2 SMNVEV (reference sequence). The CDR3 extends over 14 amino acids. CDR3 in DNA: TGTGCCAGCAGTAATCTAGCAAATGCCTACGAGCAGTACTTC. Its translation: CASSNLANAYEQYF.

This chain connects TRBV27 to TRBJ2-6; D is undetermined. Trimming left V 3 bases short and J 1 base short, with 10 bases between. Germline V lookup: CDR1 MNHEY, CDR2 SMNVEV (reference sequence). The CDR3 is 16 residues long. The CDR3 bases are TGTGCCAGCAGTTTCGAGAGAACTTCTGGGGCCAACGTCCTGACTTTC. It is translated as CASSFERTSGANVLTF.

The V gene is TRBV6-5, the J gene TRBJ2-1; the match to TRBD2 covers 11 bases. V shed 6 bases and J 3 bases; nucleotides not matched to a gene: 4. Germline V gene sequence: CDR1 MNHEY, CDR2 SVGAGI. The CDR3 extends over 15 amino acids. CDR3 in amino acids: CASSLTSGSYNEQFF. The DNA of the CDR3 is TGTGCCAGCAGCCTCACTAGCGGGAGCTACAATGAGCAGTTCTTC.

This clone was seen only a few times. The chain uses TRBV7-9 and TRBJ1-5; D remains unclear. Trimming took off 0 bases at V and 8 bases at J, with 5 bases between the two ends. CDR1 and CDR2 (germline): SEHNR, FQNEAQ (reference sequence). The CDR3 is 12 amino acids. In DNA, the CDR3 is TGTGCCAGCAGCTTAGCCGTTGAGCCCCAGCATTTT. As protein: CASSLAVEPQHF. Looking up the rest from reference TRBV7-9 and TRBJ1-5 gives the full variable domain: DTGVSQNPRHKITKRGQNVTFRCDPISEHNRLYWYRQTLGQGPEFLTYFQNEAQLEKSRLLSDRFSAERPKGSFSTLEIQRTEQGDSAMYLCASSLAVEPQHFGDGTRLSIL.

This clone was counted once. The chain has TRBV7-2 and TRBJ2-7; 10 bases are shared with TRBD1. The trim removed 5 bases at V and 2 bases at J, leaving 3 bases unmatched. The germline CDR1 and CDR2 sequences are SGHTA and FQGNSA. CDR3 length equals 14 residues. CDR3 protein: CASSAGQGPYEQYF. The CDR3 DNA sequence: TGTGCCAGCAGCGCGGGACAGGGGCCCTACGAGCAGTACTTC.

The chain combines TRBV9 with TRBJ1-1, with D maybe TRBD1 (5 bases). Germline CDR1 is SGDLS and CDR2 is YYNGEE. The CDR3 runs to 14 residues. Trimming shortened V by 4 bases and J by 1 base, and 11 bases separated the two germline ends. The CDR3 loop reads CASSLTASNTEAFF. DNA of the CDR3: TGTGCCAGCAGCTTGACAGCTTCGAACACTGAAGCTTTCTTT.

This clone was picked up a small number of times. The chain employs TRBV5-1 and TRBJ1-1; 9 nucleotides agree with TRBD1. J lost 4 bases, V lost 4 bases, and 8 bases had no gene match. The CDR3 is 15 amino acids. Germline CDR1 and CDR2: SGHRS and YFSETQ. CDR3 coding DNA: TGCGCCAGCAGCAAACGGACAGGGGACGGCACTGAAGCTTTCTTT. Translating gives CASSKRTGDGTEAFF.

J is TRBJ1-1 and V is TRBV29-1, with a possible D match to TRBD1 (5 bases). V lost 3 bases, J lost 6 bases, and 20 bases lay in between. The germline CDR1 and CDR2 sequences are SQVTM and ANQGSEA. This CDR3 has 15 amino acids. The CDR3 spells CSVDPRVSGFAEAFF. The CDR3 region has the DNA TGCAGCGTTGATCCCAGGGTTAGTGGGTTCGCTGAAGCTTTCTTT.

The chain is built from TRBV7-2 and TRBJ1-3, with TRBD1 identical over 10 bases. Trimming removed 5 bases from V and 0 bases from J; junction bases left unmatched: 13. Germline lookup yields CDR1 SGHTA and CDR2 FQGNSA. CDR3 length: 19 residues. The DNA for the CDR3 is TGTGCCAGCAGCCTACCCTGGGGACAGGGGAGGTTCTCTGGAAACACCATATATTTT. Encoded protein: CASSLPWGQGRFSGNTIYF.

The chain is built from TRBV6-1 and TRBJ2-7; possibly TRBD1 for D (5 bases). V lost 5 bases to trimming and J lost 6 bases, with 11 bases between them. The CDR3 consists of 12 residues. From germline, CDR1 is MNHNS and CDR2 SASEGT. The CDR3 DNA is TGTGCCAGCAGTCGAAGCCAGGGCGAGCAGTACTTC. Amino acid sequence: CASSRSQGEQYF.

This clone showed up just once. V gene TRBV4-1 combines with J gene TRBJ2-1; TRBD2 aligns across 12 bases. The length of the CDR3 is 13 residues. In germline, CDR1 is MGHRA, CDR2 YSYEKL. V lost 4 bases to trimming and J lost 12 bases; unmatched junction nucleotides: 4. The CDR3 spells CASSRLGLAGQFF. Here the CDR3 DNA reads TGCGCCAGCAGCCGATTGGGACTAGCGGGGCAGTTCTTC.

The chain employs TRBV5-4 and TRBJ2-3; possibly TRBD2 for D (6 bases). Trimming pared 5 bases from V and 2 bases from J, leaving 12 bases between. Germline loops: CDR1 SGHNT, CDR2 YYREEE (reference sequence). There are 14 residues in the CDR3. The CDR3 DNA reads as TGTGCCAGCAGGCGGGACGGCTACACAGATACGCAGTATTTT. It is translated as CASRRDGYTDTQYF.

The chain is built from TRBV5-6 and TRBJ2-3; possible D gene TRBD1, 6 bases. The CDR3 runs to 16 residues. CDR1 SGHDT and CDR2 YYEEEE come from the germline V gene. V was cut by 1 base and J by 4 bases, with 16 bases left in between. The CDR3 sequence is CASSLWAGEGPDTQYF. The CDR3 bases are TGTGCCAGCAGCTTGTGGGCAGGGGAAGGGCCAGATACGCAGTATTTT.

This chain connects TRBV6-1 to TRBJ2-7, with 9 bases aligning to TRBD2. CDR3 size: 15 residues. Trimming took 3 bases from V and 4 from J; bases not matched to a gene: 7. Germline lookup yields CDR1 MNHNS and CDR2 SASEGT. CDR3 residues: CASSDGTSSLYEQYF. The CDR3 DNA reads TGTGCCAGCAGTGATGGGACTAGCAGTCTATACGAGCAGTACTTC.

CDR3: CASSISGRGNEQFF. For the CDR3, the DNA is TGTGCCAGCAGCATTAGCGGGAGAGGGAATGAGCAGTTCTTC. The V call is TRBV9, the J call TRBJ2-1; 9 bases match TRBD2. Trimming at V came to 4 bases and at J to 7 bases, leaving 6 bases not matched to a gene. Per germline, CDR1 SGDLS and CDR2 YYNGEE. This CDR3 region has 14 residues.

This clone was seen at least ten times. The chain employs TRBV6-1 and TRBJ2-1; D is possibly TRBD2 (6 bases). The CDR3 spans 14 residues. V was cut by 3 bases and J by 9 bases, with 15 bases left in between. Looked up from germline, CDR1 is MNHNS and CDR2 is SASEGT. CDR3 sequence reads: CASSDGTGSGEQFF. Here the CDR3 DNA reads TGTGCCAGCAGTGACGGGACTGGGAGTGGTGAGCAGTTCTTC.